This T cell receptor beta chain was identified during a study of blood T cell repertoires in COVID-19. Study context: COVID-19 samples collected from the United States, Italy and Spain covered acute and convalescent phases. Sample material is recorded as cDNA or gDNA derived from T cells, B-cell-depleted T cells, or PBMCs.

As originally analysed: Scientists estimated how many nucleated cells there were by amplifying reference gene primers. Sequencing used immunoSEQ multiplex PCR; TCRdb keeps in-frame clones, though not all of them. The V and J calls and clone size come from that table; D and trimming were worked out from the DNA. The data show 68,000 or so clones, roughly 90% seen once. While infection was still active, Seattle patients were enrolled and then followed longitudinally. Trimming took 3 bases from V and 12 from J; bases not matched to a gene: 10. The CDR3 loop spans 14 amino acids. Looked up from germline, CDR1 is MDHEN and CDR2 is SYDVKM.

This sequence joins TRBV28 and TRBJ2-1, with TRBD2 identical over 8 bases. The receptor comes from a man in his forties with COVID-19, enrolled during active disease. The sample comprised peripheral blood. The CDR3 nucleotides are TGTGCCAGCAGTTTTCCAGCGGGGGTAAGAGGGCAGTTCTTC. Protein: CASSFPAGVRGQFF.